This T cell receptor beta chain was identified in a study of T-cell reconstitution after alpha-beta-depleted transplantation in children. General observations from the study: Alpha-beta T cells present about two months after transplant were reported to originate from several hundred expanded graft clones. Surviving recipient T cells and thymic progenitors accounted for the high day-60 TCRbeta diversity observed in some patients.

TCRbeta library construction was performed incorporating unique molecular identifiers. TCRdb passed the PCR reads through MiXCR, listing each CDR3 protein once. The sample contains about 830,000 distinct CDR3 sequences, roughly 16% of which appear only once. On this clonotype itself: Its antigen is still unknown.

The CDR3 extends over 14 amino acids. Germline CDR1 is SSHAT and CDR2 is FNYEAQ (reference sequence). Trimming took off 7 bases at V and 7 bases at J, with 16 bases between the two ends. The V call is TRBV7-7, the J call TRBJ2-2; D gene uncertain. The sequence derives from a male patient under 18 who had a stem cell transplant for acute lymphoblastic leukemia, so the T cells may come from the graft donor. Sequences were derived from PBMCs, mostly from graft donor cells, sampled 360 days after TCRalphabeta/CD19-depleted stem cell transplant. The CDR3 DNA sequence: TGTGCCAGCATCCCGACTGGAGTGGTCGGGGAGCTGTTTTTT. Protein sequence: CASIPTGVVGELFF.